The 32 T cell receptor beta chains presented below share a single source sample, sequenced in a study of technical replicates of blood from a handful of donors (dated by TCRdb to about 2017). Library prep was done by the immunoSEQ multiplex PCR assay. In TCRdb, the immuneACCESS table is reduced to in-frame sequences with V and J assigned. These tables do not hold every clone; where another copy was compared, an unresolved V gene accounts for under half, and the others remain unexplained. This sample gives 70,000 to 85,000 clones in total; 92% of them show up just once. Of the sample, over 0.35% is held by the ten largest clones. Sequenced input: T cells isolated from PBMCs. These TCRs come from a human donor in good health.

The chain carries TRBV9 and TRBJ1-4; 11 nucleotides match TRBD1. V lost 3 bases and J lost 2; bases outside the gene matches: 9. This CDR3 is built from 18 residues. Germline CDR1 SGDLS, CDR2 YYNGEE. The CDR3: CASSGRDRGWTTNEKLFF. The CDR3 DNA follows: TGTGCCAGCAGCGGACGGGACAGGGGGTGGACGACTAATGAAAAACTGTTTTTT.

The rearrangement uses TRBV19 and TRBJ2-1, with D tentatively TRBD1 (6 bases). Trimming took 7 bases from V and 3 from J, leaving 19 bases between them. Germline CDR1 LNHDA, CDR2 SQIVND (reference sequence). The CDR3 is made up of 16 amino acids. In DNA form, the CDR3 reads TGTGCCAGTATGGGATTTGGGGACAACTACTACAATGAGCAGTTCTTC. Protein: CASMGFGDNYYNEQFF.

The count of this clone is one. This chain uses TRBV6-5 with TRBJ2-1, with D unclear. CDR1 and CDR2 (germline): MNHEY, SVGAGI. V was pared by 0 bases and J by 2 bases, with 5 bases between. The CDR3 runs to 14 residues. In nucleotides, the CDR3 is TGTGCCAGCAGTTACTCAGAGACCTACAATGAGCAGTTCTTC. Residues: CASSYSETYNEQFF.

The chain carries TRBV10-3 and TRBJ2-1; unclear D gene. The V gene's germline CDR1 is ENHRY and CDR2 SYGVKD. The CDR3 has 16 residues. V lost 4 bases to trimming and J lost 1 base, with 14 bases between them. The CDR3 region is CAISVRGPDSYNEQFF. The CDR3 coding sequence is TGTGCCATCAGTGTTCGTGGGCCTGATTCCTACAATGAGCAGTTCTTC.

This clone was recorded only once. The chain is built from TRBV29-1 and TRBJ2-2, with a weak D call TRBD2 (6 bases). CDR1 is SQVTM, CDR2 ANQGSEA, per germline. V was shortened by 6 bases and J by 1 base, with 9 bases between the two germline ends. The CDR3 extends over 13 amino acids. CDR3 loop: CSVRDWNTGELFF. CDR3 nucleotide sequence: TGCAGCGTCCGGGACTGGAACACCGGGGAGCTGTTTTTT.

The CDR3 reads CAWIGSLGRASGYTF. DNA for the CDR3: TGTGCCTGGATTGGTAGTTTGGGCAGGGCCTCTGGCTACACCTTC. V is TRBV30 and J is TRBJ1-2; D possibly corresponds to TRBD1 (5 bases). In germline, CDR1 is GTSNPN, CDR2 SVGIG (reference sequence). V lost 4 bases to trimming and J lost 7 bases, with 22 bases between them. This CDR3 contains 15 residues.

This clone was counted a single time. The genes are TRBV9 and TRBJ2-7; 10 bases are a match to TRBD1. J lost 5 bases, V lost 3 bases, and 11 bases had no gene match. Per the germline V gene, CDR1 is SGDLS and CDR2 is YYNGEE. This CDR3 spans 16 amino acids. Written as DNA, the CDR3 is TGTGCCAGCAGCGGCCAATCGGGACAGGGGACTAACGAGCAGTACTTC. Its translation is CASSGQSGQGTNEQYF.

This rearrangement joins TRBV6-5 to TRBJ2-7; TRBD1 matches at 7 bases. Germline V gene data show CDR1 as MNHEY and CDR2 as SVGAGI. There are 15 residues in the CDR3. Trimming took 0 bases from V and 3 from J; bases not matched to a gene: 5. Here the CDR3 reads CASSYSGDSNYEQYF. In DNA, the CDR3 is TGTGCCAGCAGTTACTCCGGGGACAGCAACTACGAGCAGTACTTC.

The chain has TRBV7-3 and TRBJ2-3, with D maybe TRBD2 (6 bases). V lost 5 bases and J 2 bases, leaving 17 bases between the germline ends. CDR1 and CDR2 from the germline V gene are SGHTA and FQGTGA. The CDR3 covers 16 residues. CDR3 nucleotides: TGTGCCAGCAGCCCGTCTTTGGCGGGGTCCACAGATACGCAGTATTTT. Its translation is CASSPSLAGSTDTQYF.

This chain joins TRBV11-2 and TRBJ2-7, with TRBD1 matching 8 bases. The length of the CDR3 is 14 residues. Germline V gives CDR1 SGHAT, CDR2 FQNNGV. Germline trimming cut 5 bases from V and 3 bases from J; bases unmatched to any gene: 6. CDR3 region: CASSPPGGVYEQYF. The CDR3, as DNA: TGTGCCAGCAGCCCCCCAGGGGGCGTCTACGAGCAGTACTTC.

V usage is TRBV28 and J usage is TRBJ1-2; maybe TRBD1 (5 bases). The germline CDR1 and CDR2 sequences are MDHEN and SYDVKM. The CDR3 is 16 residues long. V lost 5 bases and J 5 bases, leaving 21 bases between the germline ends. CDR3 coding DNA: TGTGCCAGCAGTCGGGGGTTCAGGAGGGTTTGGTATGGCTACACCTTC. It is translated as CASSRGFRRVWYGYTF.

The rearrangement joins TRBV6-4 to TRBJ2-5; D is perhaps TRBD2 (5 bases). CDR3 size: 14 residues. V lost 5 bases and J 5 bases, leaving 15 bases between the germline ends. The germline V gene encodes CDR1 MRHNA and CDR2 SNTAGT. The CDR3 bases are TGTGCCAGCAGTCCCCTGGCTAGCTCGGAGACCCAGTACTTC. The encoded protein is CASSPLASSETQYF.

The gene calls are TRBV20-1 and TRBJ1-1; no firm D call. The germline gives CDR1 DFQATT, CDR2 SNEGSKA (reference sequence). V lost 7 bases to trimming and J lost 3 bases, with 9 bases between them. There are 11 residues in the CDR3. CDR3: CSGRSDTEAFF. CDR3 in DNA: TGCAGTGGCCGGTCGGACACTGAAGCTTTCTTT.

This clone was picked up one time. The CDR3 DNA reads TGTGCCAGCAACATCCTCGCAGGGGGCAACGAGCAGTACTTC. The encoded protein is CASNILAGGNEQYF. This chain connects TRBV27 to TRBJ2-7, with 8 bases matching TRBD1. Germline loops: CDR1 MNHEY, CDR2 SMNVEV (reference sequence). The CDR3 is 14 amino acids. V was pared by 7 bases and J by 5 bases, with 10 bases of the junction left unmatched.

The chain combines TRBV6-5 with TRBJ1-2; 7 bases are shared with TRBD1. Germline V gene lookup returns CDR1 MNHEY and CDR2 SVGAGI. The CDR3 sequence is 13 residues long. Unmatched junction bases numbered 16, after V lost 8 bases and J lost 13 bases. The DNA for the CDR3 is TGTGCCAGCTGGGGCCCGACAGGGACGGGATGCACCTTC. Residues: CASWGPTGTGCTF.

J is TRBJ2-3 and V is TRBV9, with D perhaps TRBD1 (5 bases). Trimming stripped 3 bases from V and 12 bases from J, with 14 bases between. CDR3 length: 12 residues. Germline V gives CDR1 SGDLS, CDR2 YYNGEE. CDR3 sequence (DNA): TGTGCCAGCAGCGAGGACACGACTTATCAGTATTTT. Its protein product is CASSEDTTYQYF.

V is TRBV5-1 and J is TRBJ2-2; D possibly corresponds to TRBD1 (5 bases). CDR1 is SGHRS, CDR2 YFSETQ, per germline. The CDR3 has 15 residues. The V and J ends lost 2 bases and 2 bases respectively, with 10 bases between them. The CDR3 DNA reads as TGCGCCAGCAGCTTACAGGACCCCAACACCGGGGAGCTGTTTTTT. Translated, it gives CASSLQDPNTGELFF.

The chain uses TRBV7-8 and TRBJ2-7; TRBD2 agrees at 11 bases. Looked up from germline, CDR1 is SGHVS and CDR2 is FQNEAQ. The trim removed 5 bases at V and 2 bases at J, leaving 2 bases unmatched. This CDR3 region has 14 residues. CDR3 sequence reads: CASSPGLAAYEQYF. The CDR3 DNA reads TGTGCCAGCAGCCCGGGACTAGCGGCCTACGAGCAGTACTTC.

This clone was observed a single time. CDR3 nucleotides: TGTGCAGTCGGGCAGGGTGGTAGCAATCAGCCCCAGCATTTT. Its translation: CAVGQGGSNQPQHF. This chain joins TRBV19 and TRBJ1-5; a possible D gene is TRBD1 (5 bases). In germline, CDR1 is LNHDA, CDR2 SQIVND (reference sequence). This CDR3 has 14 amino acids. Together with reference TRBV19 and TRBJ1-5, the CDR3 gives the full variable domain: DGGITQSPKYLFRKEGQNVTLSCEQNLNHDAMYWYRQDPGQGLRLIYYSQIVNDFQKGDIAEGYSVSREKKESFPLTVTSAQKNPTAFYLCAVGQGGSNQPQHFGDGTRLSIL.

The chain is built from TRBV6-5 and TRBJ1-2, with 8 bases aligning to TRBD1. V lost 0 bases to trimming and J lost 4 bases; unmatched junction nucleotides: 7. There are 16 residues in the CDR3. The germline V gene has CDR1 MNHEY and CDR2 SVGAGI. CDR3 nucleotides: TGTGCCAGCAGTTACTCTTCCCTTACAGGGGGCTATGGCTACACCTTC. It encodes CASSYSSLTGGYGYTF.

The chain has TRBV28 and TRBJ1-5; 8 bases are a match to TRBD1. V lost 7 bases and J lost 7; bases outside the gene matches: 6. This CDR3 comprises 13 residues. Germline assignment: CDR1 MDHEN and CDR2 SYDVKM. CDR3 sequence (DNA): TGTGCCAGCAAGGGACAGGTAGAACAGCCCCAGCATTTT. Translation gives CASKGQVEQPQHF.

The rearrangement joins TRBV4-1 to TRBJ1-2, with a tentative D call TRBD1 (5 bases). The CDR3 loop spans 15 amino acids. V was cut by 3 bases and J by 4 bases, with 15 bases left in between. The germline V gene encodes CDR1 MGHRA and CDR2 YSYEKL. The CDR3 region has the DNA TGCGCCAGCAGCCAGGCGGGGGAGTGGAGCTATGGCTACACCTTC. It codes for CASSQAGEWSYGYTF.

This clone came up a few times. The chain recombines TRBV5-1 with TRBJ1-2; D possibly corresponds to TRBD1 (5 bases). The CDR3 consists of 14 residues. V lost 2 bases, J lost 6 bases, and 14 bases lay in between. The V gene's germline CDR1 is SGHRS and CDR2 YFSETQ. CDR3 DNA sequence: TGCGCCAGCAGCTTAGAGTCCGGGACTGATGGCTACACCTTC. Amino acids: CASSLESGTDGYTF.

This clone has ten or more counts. The chain carries TRBV9 and TRBJ1-2, with TRBD1 matching 7 bases. The CDR3 consists of 14 residues. The V segment lost 4 bases and the J segment 4 bases; nucleotides outside the gene matches: 7. CDR1 SGDLS and CDR2 YYNGEE come from the germline V gene. The chain's CDR3 is CASSSPGQSYGYTF. Here the CDR3 DNA reads TGTGCCAGCAGCTCTCCGGGACAGTCCTATGGCTACACCTTC. The variable domain in full, with the rest retrieved from reference TRBV9 and TRBJ1-2, is DSGVTQTPKHLITATGQRVTLRCSPRSGDLSVYWYQQSLDQGLQFLIQYYNGEERAKGNILERFSAQQFPDLHSELNLSSLELGDSALYFCASSSPGQSYGYTFGSGTRLTVV.

The chain joins TRBV10-3 to TRBJ2-3; the D is unclear. CDR1 is ENHRY, CDR2 SYGVKD, per germline. The CDR3 is 13 residues long. V was cut by 2 bases and J by 3 bases, with 6 bases left in between. CDR3 region: CAISEGQTDTQYF. CDR3 in DNA: TGTGCCATCAGTGAGGGGCAAACAGATACGCAGTATTTT.

V gene TRBV19 combines with J gene TRBJ2-4, with a weak D call TRBD1 (6 bases). Germline values: CDR1 LNHDA, CDR2 SQIVND (reference sequence). The CDR3 is 15 residues long. V lost 7 bases, J lost 4 bases, and 17 bases lay in between. The CDR3 DNA follows: TGTGCCAGTAAGGGACACCTGCTGGGGAAAAACATTCAGTACTTC. This translates into CASKGHLLGKNIQYF.

The chain recombines TRBV7-3 with TRBJ2-2, with TRBD1 matching over 7 bases. CDR1 is SGHTA, CDR2 FQGTGA, per germline. V dropped 5 bases and J dropped 4; count of bases not matched to a gene: 1. The CDR3 contains 13 residues. CDR3 protein: CASSRTGTGELFF. In nucleotides, the CDR3 is TGTGCCAGCAGCCGGACAGGCACCGGGGAGCTGTTTTTT. Filled out from reference TRBV7-3 and TRBJ2-2, the complete variable domain reads GAGVSQTPSNKVTEKGKYVELRCDPISGHTALYWYRQSLGQGPEFLIYFQGTGAADDSGLPNDRFFAVRPEGSVSTLKIQRTERGDSAVYLCASSRTGTGELFFGEGSRLTVL.

This chain links TRBV19 with TRBJ2-7, with TRBD2 identical over 9 bases. The CDR3 is 17 residues long. The trim removed 3 bases at V and 3 bases at J, leaving 12 bases unmatched. The germline gives CDR1 LNHDA, CDR2 SQIVND (reference sequence). CDR3 DNA: TGTGCCAGTAGTATCGGGACGGGACTAGCAGACTACTACGAGCAGTACTTC. Translated, it gives CASSIGTGLADYYEQYF.

CDR3 loop: CAWRGQGKGYTF. The CDR3 bases are TGTGCCTGGAGGGGACAGGGGAAAGGCTACACCTTC. The gene calls are TRBV30 and TRBJ1-2; TRBD1 matches 10 bases. Trimming at V came to 3 bases and at J to 8 bases, leaving 3 bases not matched to a gene. The CDR3 spans 12 residues. In germline, CDR1 is GTSNPN, CDR2 SVGIG (reference sequence).

The gene calls are TRBV30 and TRBJ1-5; D is possibly TRBD1 (6 bases). The germline V gene has CDR1 GTSNPN and CDR2 SVGIG (reference sequence). This CDR3 contains 13 residues. The V gene lost 3 bases and the J gene lost 5 bases, with 11 bases spanning the gap. The chain's CDR3 is CAWRSGADQPQHF. The CDR3 region has the DNA TGTGCCTGGAGGTCAGGGGCGGATCAGCCCCAGCATTTT.

The CDR3 DNA reads TGTGCCAGCAGTCCCACGGGTGGCTATGGCTACACCTTC. Its translation: CASSPTGGYGYTF. The chain joins TRBV27 to TRBJ1-2; D uncertain. Germline V lookup: CDR1 MNHEY, CDR2 SMNVEV (reference sequence). V lost 5 bases and J lost 4, with 11 bases in between. The CDR3 sequence is 13 residues long.

This clone turned up a few times. The CDR3 DNA reads TGTGCCAGCAGTAAATCCCCGAGAATGAACACTGAAGCTTTCTTT. As protein: CASSKSPRMNTEAFF. V is TRBV7-8 and J is TRBJ1-1; no firm D call. The CDR3 length is 15 residues. From germline, CDR1 is SGHVS and CDR2 FQNEAQ. The germline V and J ends were trimmed by 6 bases and 0 bases, with 14 bases remaining between them.